The entry below gives a single T cell receptor beta chain sequence along with its context. What it binds is not known. These data come from a study of cytomegalovirus exposure and HLA in healthy donors. PCR employed 60 Vbeta and 13 Jbeta primers. TCRdb's table, derived via immunoSEQ multiplex PCR, lists solely in-frame clones and lacks some. The sample carries tens of thousands of clones, around 84% recorded once. The study, taken as a whole, reports: Analyses of presence and absence presupposed an approximately uniform sequencing depth across donors. With DRB1 most and HLA-C fewest, TCR association rates differed between HLA loci in a later analysis. Many donors shared some public TCRs, even though most TCR sequences were rare. The authors listed 150 or so TCR beta chains as cytomegalovirus-associated.

Per germline, CDR1 SEHNR and CDR2 FQNEAQ (reference sequence). CDR3 length: 14 residues. Trimming cost V 4 bases and J 4 bases; bases outside gene matches: 4. The receptor comes from a woman between 18 and 30 years old in good health and CMV-seronegative. Material: PBMCs. This chain uses TRBV7-9 with TRBJ1-5; 7 positions match TRBD1. The CDR3 nucleotides are TGTGCCAGCAGCTCCGACAGGGATAATCAGCCCCAGCATTTT. The encoded protein is CASSSDRDNQPQHF.